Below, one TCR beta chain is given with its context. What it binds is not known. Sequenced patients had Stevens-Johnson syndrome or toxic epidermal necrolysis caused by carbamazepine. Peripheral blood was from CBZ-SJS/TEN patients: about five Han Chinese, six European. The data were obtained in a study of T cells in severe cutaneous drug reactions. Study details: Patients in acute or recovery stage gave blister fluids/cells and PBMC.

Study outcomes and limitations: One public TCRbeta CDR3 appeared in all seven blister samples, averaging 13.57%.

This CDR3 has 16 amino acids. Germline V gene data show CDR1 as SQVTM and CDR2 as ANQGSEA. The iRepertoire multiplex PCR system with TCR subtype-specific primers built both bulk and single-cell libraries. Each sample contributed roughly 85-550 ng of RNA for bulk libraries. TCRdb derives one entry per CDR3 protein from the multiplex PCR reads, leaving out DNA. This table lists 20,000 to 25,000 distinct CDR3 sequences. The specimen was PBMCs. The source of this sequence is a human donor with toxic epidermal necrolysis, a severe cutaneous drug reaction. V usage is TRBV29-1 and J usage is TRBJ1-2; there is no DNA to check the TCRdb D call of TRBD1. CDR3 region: CSVEQPDRVGGYGYTF.